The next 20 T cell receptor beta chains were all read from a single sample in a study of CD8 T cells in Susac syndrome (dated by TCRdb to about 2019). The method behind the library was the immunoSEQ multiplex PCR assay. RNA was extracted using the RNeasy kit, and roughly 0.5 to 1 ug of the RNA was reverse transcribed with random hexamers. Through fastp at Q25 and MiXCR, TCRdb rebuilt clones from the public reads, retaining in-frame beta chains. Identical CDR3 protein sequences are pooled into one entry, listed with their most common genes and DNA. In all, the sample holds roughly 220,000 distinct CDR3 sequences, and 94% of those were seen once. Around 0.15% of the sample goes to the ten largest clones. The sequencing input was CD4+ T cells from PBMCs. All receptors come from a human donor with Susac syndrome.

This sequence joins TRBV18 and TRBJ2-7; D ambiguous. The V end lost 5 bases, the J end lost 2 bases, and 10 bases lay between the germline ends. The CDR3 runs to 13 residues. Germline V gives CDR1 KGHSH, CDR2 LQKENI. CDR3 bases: TGTGCCAGCTCAGCGGACCGACCCTACGAGCAGTACTTC. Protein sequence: CASSADRPYEQYF. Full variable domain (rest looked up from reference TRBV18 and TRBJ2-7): NAGVMQNPRHLVRRRGQEARLRCSPMKGHSHVYWYRQLPEEGLKFMVYLQKENIIDESGMPKERFSAEFPKEGPSILRIQQVVRGDSAAYFCASSADRPYEQYFGPGTRLTVT.

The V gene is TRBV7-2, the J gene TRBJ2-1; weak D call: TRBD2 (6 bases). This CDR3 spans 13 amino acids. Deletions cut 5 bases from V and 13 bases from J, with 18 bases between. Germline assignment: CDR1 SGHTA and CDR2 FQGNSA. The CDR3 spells CASSQLGGGYQFF. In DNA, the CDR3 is TGTGCCAGCAGCCAGCTCGGGGGTGGATACCAGTTCTTC. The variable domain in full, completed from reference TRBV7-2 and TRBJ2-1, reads GAGVSQSPSNKVTEKGKDVELRCDPISGHTALYWYRQSLGQGLEFLIYFQGNSAPDKSGLPSDRFSAERTGGSVSTLTIQRTQQEDSAVYLCASSQLGGGYQFFGPGTRLTVL.

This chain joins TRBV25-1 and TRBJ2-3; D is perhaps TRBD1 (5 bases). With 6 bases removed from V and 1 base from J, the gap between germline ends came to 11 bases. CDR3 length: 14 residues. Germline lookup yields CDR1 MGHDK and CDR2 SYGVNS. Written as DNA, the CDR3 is TGTGCCAGCAGACAGGTTGGAGGCACAGATACGCAGTATTTT. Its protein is CASRQVGGTDTQYF.

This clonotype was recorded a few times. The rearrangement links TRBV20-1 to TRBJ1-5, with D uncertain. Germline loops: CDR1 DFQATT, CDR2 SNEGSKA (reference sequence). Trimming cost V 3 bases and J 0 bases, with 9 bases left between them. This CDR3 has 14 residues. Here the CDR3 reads CSASRENSNQPQHF. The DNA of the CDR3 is TGCAGTGCTAGCAGAGAGAATAGCAATCAGCCCCAGCATTTT.

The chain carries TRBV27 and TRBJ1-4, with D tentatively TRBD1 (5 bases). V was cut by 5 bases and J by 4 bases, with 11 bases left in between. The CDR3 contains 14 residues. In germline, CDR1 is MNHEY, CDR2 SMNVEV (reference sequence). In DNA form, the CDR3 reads TGTGCCAGCAGTCCCCGGGGCCTTAATGAAAAACTGTTTTTT. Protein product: CASSPRGLNEKLFF.

The CDR3 region has the DNA TGTGCCAGCAGCCAAGACAGGGGAGAGGGCTACACCTTC. Encoded protein: CASSQDRGEGYTF. The rearrangement uses TRBV3-1 and TRBJ1-2, with D perhaps TRBD1 (6 bases). Germline CDR1 and CDR2: LGHDT and YNNKEL (reference sequence). Trimming took off 0 bases at V and 8 bases at J, with 10 bases between the two ends. The CDR3 runs 13 residues.

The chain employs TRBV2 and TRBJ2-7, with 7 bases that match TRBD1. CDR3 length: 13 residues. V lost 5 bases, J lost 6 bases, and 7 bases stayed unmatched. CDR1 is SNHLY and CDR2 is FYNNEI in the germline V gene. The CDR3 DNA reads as TGTGCCAGCAGTCCGCGACAGGGCCGCGAGCAGTACTTC. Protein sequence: CASSPRQGREQYF.

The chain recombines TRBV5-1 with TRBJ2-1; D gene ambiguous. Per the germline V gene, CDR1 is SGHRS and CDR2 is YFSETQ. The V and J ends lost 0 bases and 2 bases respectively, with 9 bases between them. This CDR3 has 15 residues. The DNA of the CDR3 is TGCGCCAGCAGCTTGGGGACCGGACCCTACAATGAGCAGTTCTTC. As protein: CASSLGTGPYNEQFF. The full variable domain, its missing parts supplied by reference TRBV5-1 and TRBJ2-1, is KAGVTQTPRYLIKTRGQQVTLSCSPISGHRSVSWYQQTPGQGLQFLFEYFSETQRNKGNFPGRFSGRQFSNSRSEMNVSTLELGDSALYLCASSLGTGPYNEQFFGPGTRLTVL.

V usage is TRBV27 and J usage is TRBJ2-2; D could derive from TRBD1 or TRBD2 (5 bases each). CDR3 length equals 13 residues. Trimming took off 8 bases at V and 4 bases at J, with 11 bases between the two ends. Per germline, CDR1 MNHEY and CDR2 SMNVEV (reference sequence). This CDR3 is CASWGLGTGELFF. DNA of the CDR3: TGTGCCAGCTGGGGGTTGGGCACCGGGGAGCTGTTTTTT.

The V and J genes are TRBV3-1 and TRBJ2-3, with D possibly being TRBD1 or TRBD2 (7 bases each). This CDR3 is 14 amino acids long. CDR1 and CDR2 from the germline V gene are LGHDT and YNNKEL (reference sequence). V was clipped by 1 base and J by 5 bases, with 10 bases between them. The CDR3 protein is CASSQGRGGDTQYF. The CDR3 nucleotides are TGTGCCAGCAGCCAAGGCAGGGGGGGAGATACGCAGTATTTT.

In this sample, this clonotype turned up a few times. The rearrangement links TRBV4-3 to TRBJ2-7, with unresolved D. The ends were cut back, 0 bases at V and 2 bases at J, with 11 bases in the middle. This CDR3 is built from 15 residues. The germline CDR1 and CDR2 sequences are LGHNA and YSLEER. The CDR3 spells CASSQDVAGAYEQYF. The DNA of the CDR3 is TGCGCCAGCAGCCAAGATGTGGCAGGAGCCTACGAGCAGTACTTC.

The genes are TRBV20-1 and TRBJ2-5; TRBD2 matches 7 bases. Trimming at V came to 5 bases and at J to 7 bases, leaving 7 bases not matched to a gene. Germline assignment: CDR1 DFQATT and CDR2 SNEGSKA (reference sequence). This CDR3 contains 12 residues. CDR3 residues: CSAQLASGTQYF. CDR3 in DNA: TGCAGTGCTCAACTAGCGAGCGGGACCCAGTACTTC.

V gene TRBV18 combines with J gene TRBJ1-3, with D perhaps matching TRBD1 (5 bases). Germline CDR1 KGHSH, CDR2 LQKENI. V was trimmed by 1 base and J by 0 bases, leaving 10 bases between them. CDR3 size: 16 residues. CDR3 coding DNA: TGTGCCAGCTCACCACTAGGGGTGGCCTCTGGAAACACCATATATTTT. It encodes CASSPLGVASGNTIYF.

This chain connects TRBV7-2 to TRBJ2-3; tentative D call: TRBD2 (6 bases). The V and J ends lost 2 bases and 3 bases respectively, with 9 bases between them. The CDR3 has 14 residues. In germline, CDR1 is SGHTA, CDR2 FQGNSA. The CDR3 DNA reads TGTGCCAGCAGCTTACCGGGGAGGACAGATACGCAGTATTTT. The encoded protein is CASSLPGRTDTQYF.

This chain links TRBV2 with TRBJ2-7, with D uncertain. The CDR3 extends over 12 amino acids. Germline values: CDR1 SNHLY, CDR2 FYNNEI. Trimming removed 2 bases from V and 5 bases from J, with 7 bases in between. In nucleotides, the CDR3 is TGTGCCAGCAGTGAACAGCTTGACGAGCAGTACTTC. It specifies CASSEQLDEQYF.

CDR3 amino acids: CASKQGDKNTEAFF. The CDR3 bases are TGTGCCAGTAAGCAGGGCGACAAAAACACTGAAGCTTTCTTT. The chain links TRBV19 to TRBJ1-1; D is possibly TRBD1 (5 bases). The germline V gene encodes CDR1 LNHDA and CDR2 SQIVND (reference sequence). Trimming stripped 7 bases from V and 2 bases from J, with 14 bases between. The CDR3 consists of 14 residues.

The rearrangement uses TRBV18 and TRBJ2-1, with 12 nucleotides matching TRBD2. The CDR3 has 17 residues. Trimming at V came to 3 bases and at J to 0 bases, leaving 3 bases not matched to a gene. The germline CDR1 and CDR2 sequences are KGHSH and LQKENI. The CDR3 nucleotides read TGTGCCAGCTCACCTACTAGCGGGGGGACCTCCTACAATGAGCAGTTCTTC. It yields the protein CASSPTSGGTSYNEQFF. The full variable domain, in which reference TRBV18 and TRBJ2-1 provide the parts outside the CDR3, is NAGVMQNPRHLVRRRGQEARLRCSPMKGHSHVYWYRQLPEEGLKFMVYLQKENIIDESGMPKERFSAEFPKEGPSILRIQQVVRGDSAAYFCASSPTSGGTSYNEQFFGPGTRLTVL.

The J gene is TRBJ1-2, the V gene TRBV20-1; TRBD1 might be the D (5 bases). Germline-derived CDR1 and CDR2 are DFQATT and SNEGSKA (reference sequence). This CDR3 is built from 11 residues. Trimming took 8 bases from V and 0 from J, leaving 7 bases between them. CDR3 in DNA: TGCAGTTGCAGGGCTAACTATGGCTACACCTTC. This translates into CSCRANYGYTF.

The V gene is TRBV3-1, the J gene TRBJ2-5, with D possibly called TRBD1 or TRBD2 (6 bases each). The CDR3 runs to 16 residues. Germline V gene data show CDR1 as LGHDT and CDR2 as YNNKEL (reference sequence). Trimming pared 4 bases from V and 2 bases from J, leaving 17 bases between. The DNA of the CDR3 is TGTGCCAGCAGCCGTCAACTAGTAGGGGGGCAAGAGACCCAGTACTTC. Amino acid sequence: CASSRQLVGGQETQYF.

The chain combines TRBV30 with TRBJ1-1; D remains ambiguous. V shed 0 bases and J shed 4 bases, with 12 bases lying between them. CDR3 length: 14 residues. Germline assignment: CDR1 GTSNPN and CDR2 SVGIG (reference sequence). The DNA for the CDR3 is TGTGCCTGGAGTGTGGATGGGAGCGGCACTGAAGCTTTCTTT. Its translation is CAWSVDGSGTEAFF.